The 21 T cell receptor beta chains below come from one sample, sequenced in a study of vaccination effects on CD4 cells after COVID-19. Their recognized antigens are unknown. In the ViraFEST assay, antigen-specific CD4+ clonotypes were identified by expansion after peptide-pool stimulation. Researchers isolated CD4+ T cells once less than twelve days of culture had elapsed. The person acquired a PCR-confirmed SARS-CoV-2 infection between March and December 2020. Participants were given two doses of BNT162b2 or mRNA-1273 vaccine. Sequencing used immunoSEQ multiplex PCR; TCRdb keeps in-frame clones, though not all of them. The sample yields more than 15,000 clones, about 80% seen once. The source material was CD4+ T cells from PBMCs cultured with SARS-CoV-2 spike peptides, sampled after COVID-19 vaccination. The source is a human donor who had a prior SARS-CoV-2 infection.

This CDR3 reads CASSPIGGAFGTDTQYF. CDR3 DNA sequence: TGTGCCAGCAGCCCAATCGGGGGGGCGTTTGGCACAGATACGCAGTATTTT. The chain joins TRBV7-6 to TRBJ2-3; 8 bases align to TRBD2. Germline CDR1 reads SGHVS; CDR2 reads FNYEAQ. V gave up 5 bases and J gave up 1 base; unmatched junction bases: 11. The CDR3 totals 17 residues. The full variable domain, in which reference TRBV7-6 and TRBJ2-3 provide the parts outside the CDR3, is GAGVSQSPRYKVTKRGQDVALRCDPISGHVSLYWYRQALGQGPEFLTYFNYEAQQDKSGLPNDRFSAERPEGSISTLTIQRTEQRDSAMYRCASSPIGGAFGTDTQYFGPGTRLTVL.

This sequence joins TRBV29-1 and TRBJ2-1, with 7 bases lining up with TRBD1. From germline, CDR1 is SQVTM and CDR2 ANQGSEA. The ends lost 8 bases at V and 1 base at J; junction bases unmatched: 8. There are 14 residues in the CDR3. This CDR3 is CSIVTGKSYNEQFF. The DNA of the CDR3 is TGCAGCATCGTGACAGGGAAGTCCTACAATGAGCAGTTCTTC.

This chain links TRBV10-3 with TRBJ1-2; unclear D gene. Per germline, CDR1 ENHRY and CDR2 SYGVKD. V was shortened by 5 bases and J by 8 bases, with 15 bases between the two germline ends. The CDR3 covers 13 residues. The CDR3 coding sequence is TGTGCCATCAGTCATTCGGAGGGCCGAGGCTACACCTTC. Translated, it gives CAISHSEGRGYTF.

This chain connects TRBV7-3 to TRBJ2-3, with a possible D match to TRBD2 (5 bases). V was clipped by 5 bases and J by 3 bases, with 9 bases between them. The CDR3 has 13 amino acids. Germline CDR1 reads SGHTA; CDR2 reads FQGTGA. The CDR3 DNA is TGTGCCAGCAGCCGGAGAGGGACAGATACGCAGTATTTT. Protein product: CASSRRGTDTQYF. The entire variable domain, with the rest obtained from reference TRBV7-3 and TRBJ2-3, is as follows: GAGVSQTPSNKVTEKGKYVELRCDPISGHTALYWYRQSLGQGPEFLIYFQGTGAADDSGLPNDRFFAVRPEGSVSTLKIQRTERGDSAVYLCASSRRGTDTQYFGPGTRLTVL.

The chain is built from TRBV19 and TRBJ2-7; TRBD2 aligns across 7 bases. The ends lost 1 base at V and 1 base at J; junction bases unmatched: 4. Germline V gene lookup returns CDR1 LNHDA and CDR2 SQIVND (reference sequence). The CDR3 runs to 15 residues. This CDR3 is CASSIGGSRSYEQYF. The CDR3 DNA reads as TGTGCCAGTAGTATAGGCGGGAGTAGGTCCTACGAGCAGTACTTC.

V and J are TRBV27 and TRBJ2-1, with 11 bases aligning to TRBD2. Germline lookup yields CDR1 MNHEY and CDR2 SMNVEV (reference sequence). J was trimmed by 9 bases and V by 3 bases; bases with no gene match: 4. CDR3 length equals 14 residues. This CDR3 reads CASSFIAGGSEQFF. CDR3 in DNA: TGTGCCAGCAGTTTCATAGCGGGAGGGAGTGAGCAGTTCTTC.

The chain carries TRBV2 and TRBJ1-6; D gene ambiguous. Germline CDR1 and CDR2: SNHLY and FYNNEI. The CDR3 length is 13 residues. V lost 4 bases and J 8 bases, leaving 9 bases between the germline ends. The CDR3: CASSGEIDSPLHF. CDR3 sequence (DNA): TGTGCCAGCAGTGGCGAAATTGATTCACCCCTCCACTTT.

V and J are TRBV6-6 and TRBJ2-2, with TRBD2 matching 12 bases. The CDR3 spans 16 residues. Trimming took 10 bases from V and 4 from J; bases not matched to a gene: 10. Germline V gene data show CDR1 as MNHNY and CDR2 as SVGAGI (reference sequence). The DNA for the CDR3 is TGTGCCATCCTTAGACTAGCGGGAGATAGCACCGGGGAGCTGTTTTTT. This sequence encodes CAILRLAGDSTGELFF.

This rearrangement joins TRBV5-4 to TRBJ2-5; D possibly uses TRBD1 or TRBD2 (5 bases each). V was clipped by 1 base and J by 1 base, with 11 bases between them. CDR3 length: 15 amino acids. The V gene's germline CDR1 is SGHNT and CDR2 YYREEE (reference sequence). DNA of the CDR3: TGTGCCAGCAGCTTGAATGAGGGACCCCAAGAGACCCAGTACTTC. This encodes CASSLNEGPQETQYF.

The chain links TRBV18 to TRBJ2-2, with 9 bases matching TRBD2. The germline V gene has CDR1 KGHSH and CDR2 LQKENI. This CDR3 contains 15 residues. Trimming at V came to 1 base and at J to 6 bases, leaving 3 bases not matched to a gene. The CDR3 DNA follows: TGTGCCAGCTCACCACTCCTAGCGGGGTCCGGGGAGCTGTTTTTT. The encoded protein is CASSPLLAGSGELFF.

The rearrangement uses TRBV18 and TRBJ1-1, with D hard to call. V lost 2 bases to trimming and J lost 8 bases, with 12 bases between them. The CDR3 is 13 amino acids. The germline gives CDR1 KGHSH, CDR2 LQKENI. Here the CDR3 reads CASSPSGQLEAFF. The CDR3 DNA is TGTGCCAGCTCACCAAGCGGGCAGCTAGAAGCTTTCTTT.

This clone turned up a few times. The chain links TRBV5-8 to TRBJ2-7; the match to TRBD1 covers 9 bases. The CDR3 sequence is 14 residues long. V shed 4 bases, J shed 3 bases, and the junction held 5 bases outside the gene matches. Per germline, CDR1 SGHTS and CDR2 YDEGEE. DNA of the CDR3: TGTGCCAGCAGCCGTGACAGGGGGATCTACGAGCAGTACTTC. It specifies CASSRDRGIYEQYF.

V usage is TRBV28 and J usage is TRBJ1-1; 8 nucleotides align to TRBD1. Unmatched junction bases numbered 8, after V lost 2 bases and J lost 0 bases. This CDR3 is built from 17 residues. Germline V gene data show CDR1 as MDHEN and CDR2 as SYDVKM. The CDR3: CASSLHKRDRMNTEAFF. DNA of the CDR3: TGTGCCAGCAGTTTACACAAACGGGACAGGATGAACACTGAAGCTTTCTTT. Drawing the rest from reference TRBV28 and TRBJ1-1, the complete variable domain is DVKVTQSSRYLVKRTGEKVFLECVQDMDHENMFWYRQDPGLGLRLIYFSYDVKMKEKGDIPEGYSVSREKKERFSLILESASTNQTSMYLCASSLHKRDRMNTEAFFGQGTRLTVV.

V usage is TRBV7-2 and J usage is TRBJ2-3, with 7 nucleotides matching TRBD2. CDR1 and CDR2 from the germline V gene are SGHTA and FQGNSA. The V segment lost 2 bases and the J segment 4 bases; nucleotides outside the gene matches: 6. This CDR3 comprises 15 residues. The CDR3 DNA sequence: TGTGCCAGCAGCTTATACGGGAGGACGGCAGATACGCAGTATTTT. Its protein is CASSLYGRTADTQYF.

J is TRBJ2-5 and V is TRBV5-6, with a weak D call TRBD1 (5 bases). The length of the CDR3 is 13 residues. The germline V and J ends were trimmed by 4 bases and 4 bases, with 11 bases remaining between them. Germline CDR1 reads SGHDT; CDR2 reads YYEEEE. The CDR3 loop reads CASSLTDPETQYF. CDR3 nucleotide sequence: TGTGCCAGCAGCCTGACAGACCCAGAGACCCAGTACTTC.

This rearrangement joins TRBV25-1 to TRBJ2-7; D is unclear. V was pared by 10 bases and J by 9 bases, with 13 bases between. CDR1 and CDR2 from the germline V gene are MGHDK and SYGVNS. The CDR3 is 10 amino acids. CDR3 amino acids: CANHRARQYF. The CDR3 DNA follows: TGTGCCAACCACCGTGCACGGCAGTACTTC.

This sequence joins TRBV9 and TRBJ2-2, with 7 bases that match TRBD2. Trimming cost V 5 bases and J 0 bases; bases outside gene matches: 13. CDR3 size: 18 residues. Germline assignment: CDR1 SGDLS and CDR2 YYNGEE. CDR3 DNA: TGTGCCAGCAGTTCGACGGCCTGGGGAGGGTCGAACACCGGGGAGCTGTTTTTT. This gives the protein CASSSTAWGGSNTGELFF.

The V gene is TRBV6-2 or TRBV6-3, the J gene TRBJ2-1; a weak D match, TRBD2 (5 bases). Trimming took off 2 bases at V and 13 bases at J, with 18 bases between the two ends. Germline V gives CDR1 MNHEY, CDR2 SVGEGT. The CDR3 runs 14 residues. The CDR3 nucleotides read TGTGCCAGCAGTTACACGACCCTCGGAGGTCGACAGTTCTTC. Translated: CASSYTTLGGRQFF.

This clone was seen a single time. The rearrangement uses TRBV23-1 and TRBJ2-2; perhaps TRBD1 as D (6 bases). Being an ORF, TRBV23-1 has a function that is uncertain. This CDR3 contains 17 residues. V shed 0 bases and J shed 3 bases, with 14 bases lying between them. The CDR3 bases are TGCGCCAGCAGTCAATCAGGCCAGGGGTTTGACACCGGGGAGCTGTTTTTT. Amino acids: CASSQSGQGFDTGELFF.

This chain uses TRBV7-8 with TRBJ2-7; D is possibly TRBD1 or TRBD2 (5 bases each). The germline gives CDR1 SGHVS, CDR2 FQNEAQ. CDR3 length equals 13 residues. Trimming removed 1 base from V and 7 bases from J, with 11 bases in between. This CDR3 is CASSLGTGQEQYF. CDR3 bases: TGTGCCAGCAGCTTAGGCACGGGGCAGGAGCAGTACTTC.

The table lists this clone with a count of one. This chain connects TRBV4-2 to TRBJ2-1; weak D call: TRBD2 (6 bases). CDR3 size: 15 residues. Trimming left V 1 base short and J 6 bases short, with 13 bases between. Looked up from germline, CDR1 is LGHNA and CDR2 is YNFKEQ. The CDR3 loop reads CASSQVQVGGNEQFF. CDR3 sequence (DNA): TGTGCCAGCAGCCAAGTACAGGTCGGGGGCAATGAGCAGTTCTTC.